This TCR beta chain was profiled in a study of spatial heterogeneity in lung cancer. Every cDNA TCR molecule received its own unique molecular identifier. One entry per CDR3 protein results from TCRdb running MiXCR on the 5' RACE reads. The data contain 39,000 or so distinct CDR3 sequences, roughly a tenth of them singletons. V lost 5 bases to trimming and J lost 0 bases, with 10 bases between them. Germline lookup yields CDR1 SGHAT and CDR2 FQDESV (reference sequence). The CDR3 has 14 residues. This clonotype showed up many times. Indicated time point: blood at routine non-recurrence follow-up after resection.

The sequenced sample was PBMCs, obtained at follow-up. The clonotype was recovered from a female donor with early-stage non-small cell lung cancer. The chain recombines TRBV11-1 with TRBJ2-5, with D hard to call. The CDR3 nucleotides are TGTGCCAGCAGCCTTGACCTGTACCAAGAGACCCAGTACTTC. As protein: CASSLDLYQETQYF.